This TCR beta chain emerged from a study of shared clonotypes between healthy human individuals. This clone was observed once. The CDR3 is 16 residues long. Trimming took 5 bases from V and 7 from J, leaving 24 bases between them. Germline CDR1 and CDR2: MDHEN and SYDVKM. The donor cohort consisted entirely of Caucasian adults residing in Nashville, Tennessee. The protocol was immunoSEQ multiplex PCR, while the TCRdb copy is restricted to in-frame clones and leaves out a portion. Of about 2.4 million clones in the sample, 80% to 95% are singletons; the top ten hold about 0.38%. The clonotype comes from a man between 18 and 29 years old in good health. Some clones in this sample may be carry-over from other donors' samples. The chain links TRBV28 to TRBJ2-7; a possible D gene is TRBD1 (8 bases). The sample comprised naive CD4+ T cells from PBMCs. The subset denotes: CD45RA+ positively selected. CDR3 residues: CASSPITGGGDREQYF. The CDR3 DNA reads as TGTGCCAGCAGTCCAATCACAGGGGGAGGGGACAGGGAGCAGTACTTC.